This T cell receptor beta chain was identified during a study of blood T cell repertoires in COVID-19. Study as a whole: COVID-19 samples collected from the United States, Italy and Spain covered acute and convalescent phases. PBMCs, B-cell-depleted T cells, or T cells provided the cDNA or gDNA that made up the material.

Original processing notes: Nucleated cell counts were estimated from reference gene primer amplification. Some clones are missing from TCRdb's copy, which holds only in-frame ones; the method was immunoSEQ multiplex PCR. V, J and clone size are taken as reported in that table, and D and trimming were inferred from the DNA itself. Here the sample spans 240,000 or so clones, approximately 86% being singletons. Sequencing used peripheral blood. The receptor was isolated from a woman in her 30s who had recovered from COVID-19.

For the CDR3, the DNA is TGCGCCAGCAGCCAAGATCGAGGGGACAGGGGCACTGGAAACACCATATATTTT. Protein product: CASSQDRGDRGTGNTIYF. This sequence joins TRBV4-1 and TRBJ1-3; 10 nucleotides match TRBD1. CDR1 MGHRA and CDR2 YSYEKL come from the germline V gene. J lost 2 bases, V lost 0 bases, and 7 bases had no gene match. The CDR3 loop spans 18 amino acids.